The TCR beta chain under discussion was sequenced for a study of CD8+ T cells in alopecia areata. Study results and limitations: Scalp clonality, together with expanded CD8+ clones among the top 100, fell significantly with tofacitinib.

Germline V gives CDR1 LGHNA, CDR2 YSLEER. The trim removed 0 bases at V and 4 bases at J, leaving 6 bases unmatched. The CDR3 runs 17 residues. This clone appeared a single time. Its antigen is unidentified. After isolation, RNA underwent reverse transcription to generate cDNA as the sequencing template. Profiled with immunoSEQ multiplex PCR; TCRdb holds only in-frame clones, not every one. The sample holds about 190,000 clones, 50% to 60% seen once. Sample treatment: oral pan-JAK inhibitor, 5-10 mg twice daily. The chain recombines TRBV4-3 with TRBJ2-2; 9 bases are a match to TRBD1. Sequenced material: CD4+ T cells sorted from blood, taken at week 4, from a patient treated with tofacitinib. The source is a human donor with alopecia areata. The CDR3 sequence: CASSQENGQGSTGELFF. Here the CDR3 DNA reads TGCGCCAGCAGCCAAGAGAATGGACAGGGGAGCACCGGGGAGCTGTTTTTT.